Listed below are T cell receptor beta chains from one sample, sequenced in a study of cytomegalovirus exposure and HLA in healthy donors. Repertoires were generated with immunoSEQ multiplex PCR, while TCRdb's copy carries only in-frame clones and drops some. The sample consists of 180,000 or so clones, 77% of them appearing once. What was sequenced was PBMCs. These receptor sequences come from a young man in good health and CMV-seronegative. Both conserved end residues are part of each CDR3. D genes are given only for firm matches. Size tells how often a clone was seen (once, few, many) or the class of an expanded clone, and some rows leave it out.

D,V,size,J,DNA,CDR3
-,TRBV5-1,few,TRBJ1-3,TGCGCCAGCAGCTTGGGGGCCAGCTCTGGAAACACCATATATTTT,CASSLGASSGNTIYF
TRBD2,TRBV5-6,few,TRBJ2-7,TGTGCCAGCAGTACTAGCGGGGGCTACGAGCAGTACTTC,CASSTSGGYEQYF
-,TRBV19,-,TRBJ1-1,TGTGCCAGTCTTGGGGACACGATGAACACTGAAGCTTTCTTT,CASLGDTMNTEAFF
-,TRBV15,-,TRBJ2-5,TGTGCCACCAGCAGAGATCGGGGTCAAGAGACCCAGTACTTC,CATSRDRGQETQYF
TRBD1,TRBV2,-,TRBJ2-7,TGTGCCAGCAGCCCCGGGACAGGGGGCCTGGTGGACGAGCAGTACTTC,CASSPGTGGLVDEQYF
TRBD1,TRBV5-1,-,TRBJ2-5,TGCGCCAGCAGCTTCCGCGGACAGGGGATGGAGACCCAGTACTTC,CASSFRGQGMETQYF
-,TRBV5-1,-,TRBJ2-7,TGCGCCAGCAGCTTGCCCGGGTCACTCTACGAGCAGTACTTC,CASSLPGSLYEQYF
TRBD1,TRBV4-2,-,TRBJ1-4,TGTGCCAGCAGCCAAGGAAGGGGGCTTACCAATGAAAAACTGTTTTTT,CASSQGRGLTNEKLFF
TRBD2,TRBV7-9,-,TRBJ2-5,TGTGCCAGCAGCTTAGTAGCGGGACGCCAAGAGACCCAGTACTTC,CASSLVAGRQETQYF
TRBD1,TRBV7-9,-,TRBJ2-7,TGTGCCAGCAGCGTGGGACAGGGTAGGTACGAGCAGTACTTC,CASSVGQGRYEQYF
TRBD2,TRBV11-3,-,TRBJ2-7,TGTGCCAGCAGCTACCTTTCTAGCGGGAGGTACGAGCAGTACTTC,CASSYLSSGRYEQYF
-,TRBV15,-,TRBJ1-5,TGTGCCACCAGCAGAGGTGGAGGGATCAGGAGCAATCAGCCCCAGCATTTT,CATSRGGGIRSNQPQHF
TRBD2,TRBV5-1,-,TRBJ2-3,TGCGCCAGCAGCTTGGCGCTAGCGGGGGGGCGATGGGGCACAGATACGCAGTATTTT,CASSLALAGGRWGTDTQYF
-,TRBV19,-,TRBJ2-6,TGTGCCAGTAGTATGGCAGAGGGCTCTGGGGCCAACGTCCTGACTTTC,CASSMAEGSGANVLTF
TRBD1,TRBV7-6,-,TRBJ1-1,TGTGCCAGCAGCAAACAGGGGGCTGGGAACACTGAAGCTTTCTTT,CASSKQGAGNTEAFF
TRBD1,TRBV6-1,-,TRBJ2-7,TGTGCCAGCAGAGACAGGGAACCACCCTACGAGCAGTACTTC,CASRDREPPYEQYF
-,TRBV7-2,-,TRBJ2-5,TGTGCCAGCAGCTTATCCGGACGAGGGGAGACCCAGTACTTC,CASSLSGRGETQYF
TRBD1,TRBV7-2,few,TRBJ2-7,TGTGCCAGCAGCACCCACAGGGGGCGCGAGCAGTACTTC,CASSTHRGREQYF
-,TRBV27,few,TRBJ2-7,TGTGCCAGCAGTTTACGCGGAAACCTCAACGAGCAGTACTTC,CASSLRGNLNEQYF
-,TRBV11-1,-,TRBJ2-7,TGTGCCAGCAGCCTAGGGTCCCGGACATTGGTGCAGTACTTC,CASSLGSRTLVQYF
-,TRBV19,-,TRBJ1-1,TGTGCCAGTCAAAAGGGGGCTGAAGCTTTCTTT,CASQKGAEAFF
-,TRBV4-3,once,TRBJ2-7,TGCGCCAGCAGCCAAGAGGTGGAGACAGGCCCTGTGTACTTC,CASSQEVETGPVYF
TRBD2,TRBV7-3,-,TRBJ2-5,TGTGCCAGCAGCGTCGGGGGGGCCGGAGAGACCCAGTACTTC,CASSVGGAGETQYF
TRBD1,TRBV2,-,TRBJ2-7,TGTGCCAGCAGTGTAGGGACAGTACTTCCCTACGAGCAGTACTTC,CASSVGTVLPYEQYF
-,TRBV18,-,TRBJ1-1,TGTGCCAGCTCAAGGGGGTCGAACACTGAAGCTTTCTTT,CASSRGSNTEAFF
TRBD1,TRBV18,-,TRBJ1-6,TGTGCCAGCTCACCTCAGGAGTCCAGGGGGAATTCACCCCTCCACTTT,CASSPQESRGNSPLHF
-,TRBV9,-,TRBJ2-2,TGTGCCAGCAGCGTAACTGGGGCTGACACCGGGGAGCTGTTTTTT,CASSVTGADTGELFF
TRBD2,TRBV6-5,-,TRBJ2-1,TGTGCCAGCCAAACGGGGGGGGCCAGGAATGAGCAGTTCTTC,CASQTGGARNEQFF
-,TRBV5-1,-,TRBJ2-7,TGCGCCAGCAGCTTGGTTACGGGTTACGAGCAGTACTTC,CASSLVTGYEQYF
-,TRBV12-5,-,TRBJ1-5,TGTGCTAGTGGTTTGTATATAGGGGACTTGAGCAATCAGCCCCAGCATTTT,CASGLYIGDLSNQPQHF
TRBD1,TRBV7-2,-,TRBJ1-3,TGTGCCAGCAGCCCAGGGGGGACAGGGCAGTACACCATATATTTT,CASSPGGTGQYTIYF